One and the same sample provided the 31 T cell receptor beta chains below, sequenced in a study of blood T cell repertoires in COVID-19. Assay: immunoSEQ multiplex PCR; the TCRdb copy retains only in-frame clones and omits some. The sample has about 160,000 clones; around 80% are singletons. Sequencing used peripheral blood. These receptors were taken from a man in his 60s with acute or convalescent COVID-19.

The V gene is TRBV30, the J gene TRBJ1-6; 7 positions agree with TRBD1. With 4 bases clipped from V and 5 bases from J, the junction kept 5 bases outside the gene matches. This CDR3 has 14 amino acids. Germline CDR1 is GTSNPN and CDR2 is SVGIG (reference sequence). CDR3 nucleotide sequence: TGTGCCTGGACCACCGACAGGGATAATTCACCCCTCCACTTT. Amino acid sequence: CAWTTDRDNSPLHF.

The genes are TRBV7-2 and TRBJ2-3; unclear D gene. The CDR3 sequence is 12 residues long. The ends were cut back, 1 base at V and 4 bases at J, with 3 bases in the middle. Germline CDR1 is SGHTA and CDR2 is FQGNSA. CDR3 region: CASSLVADTQYF. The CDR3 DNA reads TGTGCCAGCAGCTTAGTAGCAGATACGCAGTATTTT.

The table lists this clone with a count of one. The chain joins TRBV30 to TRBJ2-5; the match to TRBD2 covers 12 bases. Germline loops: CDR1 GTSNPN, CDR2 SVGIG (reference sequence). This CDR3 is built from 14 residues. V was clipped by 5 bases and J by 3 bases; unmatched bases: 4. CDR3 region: CAWFRTSGEETQYF. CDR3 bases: TGTGCCTGGTTCCGGACTAGCGGGGAAGAGACCCAGTACTTC.

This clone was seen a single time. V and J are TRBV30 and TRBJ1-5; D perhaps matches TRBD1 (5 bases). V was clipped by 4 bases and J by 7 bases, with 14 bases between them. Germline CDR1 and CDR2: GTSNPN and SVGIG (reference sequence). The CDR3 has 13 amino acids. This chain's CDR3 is CAWKGQGEQPQHF. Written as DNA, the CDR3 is TGTGCCTGGAAAGGCCAGGGTGAACAGCCCCAGCATTTT.

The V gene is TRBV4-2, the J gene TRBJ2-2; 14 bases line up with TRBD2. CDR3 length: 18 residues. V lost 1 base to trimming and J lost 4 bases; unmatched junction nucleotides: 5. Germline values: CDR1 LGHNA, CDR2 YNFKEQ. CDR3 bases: TGTGCCAGCAGCCAAGTGACTAGCGGGGGGGACGGCACCGGGGAGCTGTTTTTT. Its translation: CASSQVTSGGDGTGELFF.

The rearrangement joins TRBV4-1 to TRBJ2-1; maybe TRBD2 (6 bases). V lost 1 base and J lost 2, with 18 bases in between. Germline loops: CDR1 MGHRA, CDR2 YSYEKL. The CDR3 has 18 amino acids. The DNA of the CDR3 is TGCGCCAGCAGCCAAGGTAGGGTCGGGGCGGGGCCCTACAATGAGCAGTTCTTC. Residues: CASSQGRVGAGPYNEQFF.

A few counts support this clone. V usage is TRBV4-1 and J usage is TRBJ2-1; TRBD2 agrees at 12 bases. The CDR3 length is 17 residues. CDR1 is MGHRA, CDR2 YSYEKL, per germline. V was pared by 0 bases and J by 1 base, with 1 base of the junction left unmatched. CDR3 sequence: CASSQDTSGGSYNEQFF. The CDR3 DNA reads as TGCGCCAGCAGCCAAGATACTAGCGGGGGGTCCTACAATGAGCAGTTCTTC.

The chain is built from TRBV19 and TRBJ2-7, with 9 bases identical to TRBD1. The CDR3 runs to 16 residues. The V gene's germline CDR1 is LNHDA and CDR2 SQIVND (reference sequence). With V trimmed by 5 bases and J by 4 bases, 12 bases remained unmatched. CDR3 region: CASSRNSGQGSYEQYF. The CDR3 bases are TGTGCCAGTAGTCGAAACTCGGGACAGGGATCATACGAGCAGTACTTC.

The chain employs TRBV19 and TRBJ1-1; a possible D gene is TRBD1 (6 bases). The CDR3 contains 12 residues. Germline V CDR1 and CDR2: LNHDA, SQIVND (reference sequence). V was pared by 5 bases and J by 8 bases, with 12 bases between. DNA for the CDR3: TGTGCCAGTAGTGGATCGACAGGAGAAGCTTTCTTT. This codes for CASSGSTGEAFF.

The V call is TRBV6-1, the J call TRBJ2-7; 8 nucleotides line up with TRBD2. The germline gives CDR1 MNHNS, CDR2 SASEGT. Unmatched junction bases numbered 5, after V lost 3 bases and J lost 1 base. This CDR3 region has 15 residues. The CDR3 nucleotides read TGTGCCAGCAGTGAGGTAGCGGGGAGATCCTACGAGCAGTACTTC. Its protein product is CASSEVAGRSYEQYF.

Here the CDR3 reads CASTRDSTNEKLFF. As DNA, the CDR3 is TGTGCCAGCACTAGGGACAGCACTAATGAAAAACTGTTTTTT. The rearrangement joins TRBV2 to TRBJ1-4, with TRBD1 matching over 7 bases. Germline CDR1 and CDR2: SNHLY and FYNNEI. CDR3 length: 14 residues. Trimming took 7 bases from V and 2 from J; bases not matched to a gene: 4.

The CDR3 nucleotides read TGTGCCAGCAGCCCGACTAGCGGGGGGCGGGAGACCCAGTACTTC. This codes for CASSPTSGGRETQYF. This chain links TRBV7-2 with TRBJ2-5, with TRBD2 matching over 13 bases. The ends lost 5 bases at V and 5 bases at J; junction bases unmatched: 5. Germline CDR1 reads SGHTA; CDR2 reads FQGNSA. CDR3 length equals 15 residues.

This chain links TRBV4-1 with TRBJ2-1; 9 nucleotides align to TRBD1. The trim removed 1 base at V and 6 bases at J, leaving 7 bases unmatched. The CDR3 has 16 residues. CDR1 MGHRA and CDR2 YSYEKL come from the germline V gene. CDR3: CASSQVPGQGGNEQFF. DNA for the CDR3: TGCGCCAGCAGCCAAGTACCGGGACAGGGAGGCAATGAGCAGTTCTTC.

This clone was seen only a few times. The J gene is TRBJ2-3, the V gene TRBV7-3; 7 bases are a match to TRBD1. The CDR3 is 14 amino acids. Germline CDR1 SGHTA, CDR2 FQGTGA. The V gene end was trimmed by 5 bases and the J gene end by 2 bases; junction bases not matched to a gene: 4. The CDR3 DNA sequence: TGTGCCAGCAGCCGGGGACAGACCACAGATACGCAGTATTTT. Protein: CASSRGQTTDTQYF.

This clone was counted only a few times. CDR3 protein: CASSPRVGGLNEQFF. Written as DNA, the CDR3 is TGTGCCAGCAGCCCCCGTGTGGGGGGGCTAAATGAGCAGTTCTTC. This chain uses TRBV9 with TRBJ2-1; possibly TRBD2 for D (7 bases). Germline V CDR1 and CDR2: SGDLS, YYNGEE. This CDR3 has 15 residues. V was shortened by 4 bases and J by 7 bases, with 18 bases between the two germline ends.

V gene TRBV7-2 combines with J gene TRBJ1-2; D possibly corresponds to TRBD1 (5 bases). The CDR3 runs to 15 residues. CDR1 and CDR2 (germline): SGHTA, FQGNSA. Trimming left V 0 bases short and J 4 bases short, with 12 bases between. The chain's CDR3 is CASSLAPGGFYGYTF. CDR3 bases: TGTGCCAGCAGCTTAGCCCCCGGGGGGTTCTATGGCTACACCTTC.

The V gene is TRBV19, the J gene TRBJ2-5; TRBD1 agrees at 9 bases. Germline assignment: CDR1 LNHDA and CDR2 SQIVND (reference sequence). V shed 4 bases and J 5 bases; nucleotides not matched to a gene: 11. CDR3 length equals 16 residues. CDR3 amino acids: CASSTLTGGLGETQYF. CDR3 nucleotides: TGTGCCAGTAGTACCCTGACAGGGGGATTGGGGGAGACCCAGTACTTC.

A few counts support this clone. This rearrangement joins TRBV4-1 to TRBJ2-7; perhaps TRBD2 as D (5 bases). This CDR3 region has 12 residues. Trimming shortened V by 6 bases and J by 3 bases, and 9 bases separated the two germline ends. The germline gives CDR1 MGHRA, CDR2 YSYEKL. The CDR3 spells CASSPDYYEQYF. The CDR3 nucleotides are TGCGCCAGCAGTCCCGACTACTACGAGCAGTACTTC.

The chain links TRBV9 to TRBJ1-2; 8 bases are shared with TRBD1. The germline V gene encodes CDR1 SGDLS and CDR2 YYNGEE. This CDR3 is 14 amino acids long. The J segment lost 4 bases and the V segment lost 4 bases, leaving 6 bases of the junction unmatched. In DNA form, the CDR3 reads TGTGCCAGCAGCCAATCCAGGGGGCCCTATGGCTACACCTTC. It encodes CASSQSRGPYGYTF.

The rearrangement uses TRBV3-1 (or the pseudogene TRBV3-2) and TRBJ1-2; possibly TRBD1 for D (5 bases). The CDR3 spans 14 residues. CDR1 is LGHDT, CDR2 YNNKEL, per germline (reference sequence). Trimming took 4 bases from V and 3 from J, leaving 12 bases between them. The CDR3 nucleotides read TGTGCCAGCAGCCTAGGGGTTCAGGACTATGGCTACACCTTC. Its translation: CASSLGVQDYGYTF.

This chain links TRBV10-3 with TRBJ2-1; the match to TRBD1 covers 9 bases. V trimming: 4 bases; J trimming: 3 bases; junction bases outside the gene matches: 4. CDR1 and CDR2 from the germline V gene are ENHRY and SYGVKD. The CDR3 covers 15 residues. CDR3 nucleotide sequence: TGTGCCATCAGTGGAAGGACAGGGGACTACAATGAGCAGTTCTTC. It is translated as CAISGRTGDYNEQFF.

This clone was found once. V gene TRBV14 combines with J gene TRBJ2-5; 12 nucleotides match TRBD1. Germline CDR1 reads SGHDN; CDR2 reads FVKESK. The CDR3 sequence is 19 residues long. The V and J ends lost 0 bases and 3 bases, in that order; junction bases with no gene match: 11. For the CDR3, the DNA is TGTGCCAGCAGCCAAGAGTGGGGACAGGGGGCAAGGATCGAAGAGACCCAGTACTTC. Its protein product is CASSQEWGQGARIEETQYF.

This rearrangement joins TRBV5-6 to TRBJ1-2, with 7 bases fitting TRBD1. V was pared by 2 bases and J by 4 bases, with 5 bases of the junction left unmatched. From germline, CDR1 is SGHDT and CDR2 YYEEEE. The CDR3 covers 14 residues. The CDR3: CASSFSEGAYGYTF. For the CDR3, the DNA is TGTGCCAGCAGCTTTAGCGAGGGGGCCTATGGCTACACCTTC.

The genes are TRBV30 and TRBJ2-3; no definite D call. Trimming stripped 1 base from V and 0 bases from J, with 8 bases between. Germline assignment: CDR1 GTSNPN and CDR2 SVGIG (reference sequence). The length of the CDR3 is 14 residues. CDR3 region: CAWSGASSTDTQYF. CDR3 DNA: TGTGCCTGGAGTGGGGCTTCTAGCACAGATACGCAGTATTTT.

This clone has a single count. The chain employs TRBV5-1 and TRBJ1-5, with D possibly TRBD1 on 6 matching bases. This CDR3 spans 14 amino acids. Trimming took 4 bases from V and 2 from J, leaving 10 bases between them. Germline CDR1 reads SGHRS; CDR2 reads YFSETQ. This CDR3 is CASSQGSGNQPQHF. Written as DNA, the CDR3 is TGCGCCAGCAGCCAGGGGTCCGGCAATCAGCCCCAGCATTTT.

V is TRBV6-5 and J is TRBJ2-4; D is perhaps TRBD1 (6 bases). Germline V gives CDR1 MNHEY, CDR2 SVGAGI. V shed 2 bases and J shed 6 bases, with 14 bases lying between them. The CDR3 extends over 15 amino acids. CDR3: CASSYAPGVGNIQYF. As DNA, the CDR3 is TGTGCCAGCAGTTACGCGCCAGGGGTCGGAAACATTCAGTACTTC.

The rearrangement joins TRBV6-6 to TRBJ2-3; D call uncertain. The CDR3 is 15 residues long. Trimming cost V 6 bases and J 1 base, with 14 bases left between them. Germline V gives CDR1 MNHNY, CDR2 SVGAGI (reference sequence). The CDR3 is CASSPTSWGTDTQYF. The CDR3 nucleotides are TGTGCCAGCAGCCCGACTTCTTGGGGCACAGATACGCAGTATTTT.

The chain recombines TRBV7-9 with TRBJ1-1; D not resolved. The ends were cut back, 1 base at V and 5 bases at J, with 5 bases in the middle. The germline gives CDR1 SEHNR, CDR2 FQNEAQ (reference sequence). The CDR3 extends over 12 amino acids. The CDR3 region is CASSLEATEAFF. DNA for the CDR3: TGTGCCAGCAGCTTAGAAGCAACTGAAGCTTTCTTT.

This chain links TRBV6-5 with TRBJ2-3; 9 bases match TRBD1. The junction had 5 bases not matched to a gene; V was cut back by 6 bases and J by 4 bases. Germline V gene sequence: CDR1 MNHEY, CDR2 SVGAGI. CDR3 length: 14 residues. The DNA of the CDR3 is TGTGCCAGCAGATGGGACAGGGTATCAGATACGCAGTATTTT. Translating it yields CASRWDRVSDTQYF.

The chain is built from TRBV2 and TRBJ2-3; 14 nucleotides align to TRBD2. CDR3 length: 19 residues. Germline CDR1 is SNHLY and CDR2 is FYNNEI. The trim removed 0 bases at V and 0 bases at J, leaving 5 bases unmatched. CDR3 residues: CASSEAGTSGGTSTDTQYF. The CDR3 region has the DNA TGTGCCAGCAGTGAAGCTGGGACTAGCGGGGGAACTAGCACAGATACGCAGTATTTT.

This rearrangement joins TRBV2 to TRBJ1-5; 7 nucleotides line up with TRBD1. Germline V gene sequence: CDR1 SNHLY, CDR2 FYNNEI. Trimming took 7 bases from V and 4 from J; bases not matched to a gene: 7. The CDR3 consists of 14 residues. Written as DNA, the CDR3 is TGTGCCAGCACAAAGGAGACAGGGAATCAGCCCCAGCATTTT. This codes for CASTKETGNQPQHF.